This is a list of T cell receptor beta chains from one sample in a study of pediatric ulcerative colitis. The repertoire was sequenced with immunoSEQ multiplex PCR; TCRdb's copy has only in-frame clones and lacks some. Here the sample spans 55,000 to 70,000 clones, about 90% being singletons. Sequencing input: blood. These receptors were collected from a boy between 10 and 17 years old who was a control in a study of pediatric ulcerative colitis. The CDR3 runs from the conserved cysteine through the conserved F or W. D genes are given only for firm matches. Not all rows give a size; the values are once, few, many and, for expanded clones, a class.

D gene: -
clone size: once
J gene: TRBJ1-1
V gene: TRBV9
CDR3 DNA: TGTGCCAGCAGCGCGGTGAGGGGGACTGAAGCTTTCTTT
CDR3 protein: CASSAVRGTEAFF

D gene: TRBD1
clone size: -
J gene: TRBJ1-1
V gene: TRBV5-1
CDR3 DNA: TGCGCCAGCAGATTCTCCGGGACAGACATGAACACTGAAGCTTTCTTT
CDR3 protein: CASRFSGTDMNTEAFF

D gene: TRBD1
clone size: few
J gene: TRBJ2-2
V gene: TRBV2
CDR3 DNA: TGTGCCAGCAGTGAAGCGCTCGGACAGGGAACCGGGGAGCTGTTTTTT
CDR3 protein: CASSEALGQGTGELFF

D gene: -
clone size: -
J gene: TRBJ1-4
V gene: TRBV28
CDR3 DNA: TGTGCCAGCAGTGCCCCTCCTGAGGGAGAAAAACTGTTTTTT
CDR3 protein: CASSAPPEGEKLFF

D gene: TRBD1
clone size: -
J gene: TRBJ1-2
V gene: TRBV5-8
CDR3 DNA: TGTGCCAGCAGCTTACCGGGACAGGGATATGGCTACACCTTC
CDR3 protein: CASSLPGQGYGYTF

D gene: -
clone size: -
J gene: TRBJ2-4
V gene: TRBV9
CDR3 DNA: TGTGCCAGCAGCGTAGGCGGGGACAACATTCAGTACTTC
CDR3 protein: CASSVGGDNIQYF

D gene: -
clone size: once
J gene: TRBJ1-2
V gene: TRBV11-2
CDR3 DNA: TGTGCCAGCAGCCCAAGAAGGGCCAGGGACGGTGGCTACACCTTC
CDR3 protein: CASSPRRARDGGYTF

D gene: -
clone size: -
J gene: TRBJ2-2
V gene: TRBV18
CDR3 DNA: TGTGCCAGCTCACCACCGCCAGGGCCACTCGGCGGGGAGCTGTTTTTT
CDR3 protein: CASSPPPGPLGGELFF

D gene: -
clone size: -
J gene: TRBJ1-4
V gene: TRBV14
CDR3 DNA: TGTGCCAGCAGCCAAGTCGCACACGTCCCTGAAAAACTGTTTTTT
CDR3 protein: CASSQVAHVPEKLFF

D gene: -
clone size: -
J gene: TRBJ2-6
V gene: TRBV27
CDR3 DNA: TGTGCCAGCAGTCCCACTTGGGGGGCCAACGTCCTGACTTTC
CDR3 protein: CASSPTWGANVLTF

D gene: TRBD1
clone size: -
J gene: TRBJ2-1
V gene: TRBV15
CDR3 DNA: TGTGCCACCAGCAGAAGGGGGCGCATCGCCTACAATGAGCAGTTCTTC
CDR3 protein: CATSRRGRIAYNEQFF

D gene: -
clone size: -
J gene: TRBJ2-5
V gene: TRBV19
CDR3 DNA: TGTGCCACCGGACAGAGCGAGACCCAGTACTTC
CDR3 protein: CATGQSETQYF

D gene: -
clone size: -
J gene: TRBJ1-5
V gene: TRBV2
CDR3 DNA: TGTGCCAGCAGTGAATGGAGACAGAATAGCAATCAGCCCCAGCATTTT
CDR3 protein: CASSEWRQNSNQPQHF

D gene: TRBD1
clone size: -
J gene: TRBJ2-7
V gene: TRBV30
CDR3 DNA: TGTGCCCGCAAGGACAGGGCCTCCTACGAGCAGTACTTC
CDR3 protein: CARKDRASYEQYF

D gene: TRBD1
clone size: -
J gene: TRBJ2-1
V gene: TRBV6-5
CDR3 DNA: TGTGCCAGCACTCGACAGGGATTGGGTGAGCAGTTCTTC
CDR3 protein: CASTRQGLGEQFF

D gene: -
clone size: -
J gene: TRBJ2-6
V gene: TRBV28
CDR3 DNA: TGTGCCAGCGGAAACTGGGGGACACACCTCTCTGGGGCCAACGTCCTGACTTTC
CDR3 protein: CASGNWGTHLSGANVLTF

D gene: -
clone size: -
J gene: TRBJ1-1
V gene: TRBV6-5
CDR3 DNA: TGTGCCAGCAGTTACGGGCTCGGGCGGTCCACTGAAGCTTTCTTT
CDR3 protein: CASSYGLGRSTEAFF

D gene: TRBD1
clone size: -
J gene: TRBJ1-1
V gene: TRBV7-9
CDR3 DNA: TGTGCCAGCAGCATATGCACCGGGACAGGGGAATTGAAGAACACTGAAGCTTTCTTT
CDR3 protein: CASSICTGTGELKNTEAFF

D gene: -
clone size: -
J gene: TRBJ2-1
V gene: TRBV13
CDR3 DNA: TGTGCCAGCAGCTACTCACTAGTTCTCAATGAGCAGTTCTTC
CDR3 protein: CASSYSLVLNEQFF

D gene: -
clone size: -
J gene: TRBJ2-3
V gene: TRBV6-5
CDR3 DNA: TGTGCCAGCAAGTTATCTCCAGCAGATACGCAGTATTTT
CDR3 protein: CASKLSPADTQYF

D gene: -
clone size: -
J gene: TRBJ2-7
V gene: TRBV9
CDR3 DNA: TGTGCCAGCTCTGAGACGAGACCTTCCTACGAGCAGTACTTC
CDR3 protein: CASSETRPSYEQYF

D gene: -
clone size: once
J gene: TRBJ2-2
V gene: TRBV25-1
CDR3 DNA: TGTGCCAGCAGTGATACAGGGTCCGGGGAGCTGTTTTTT
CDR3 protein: CASSDTGSGELFF

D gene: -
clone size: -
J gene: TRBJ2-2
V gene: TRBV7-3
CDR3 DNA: TGTGCCAGCAGCTCGGGGGCAGGGACCGGGGAGCTGTTTTTT
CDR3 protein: CASSSGAGTGELFF

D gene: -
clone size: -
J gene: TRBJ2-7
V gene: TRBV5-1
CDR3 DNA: TGCGCCAGCAGCTTGGGGACAGAATCCTACGAGCAGTACTTC
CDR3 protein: CASSLGTESYEQYF

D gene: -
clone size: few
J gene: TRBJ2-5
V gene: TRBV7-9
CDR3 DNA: TGTGCCAGCAGCCGAACCGGGACCCAAGAGACCCAGTACTTC
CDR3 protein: CASSRTGTQETQYF

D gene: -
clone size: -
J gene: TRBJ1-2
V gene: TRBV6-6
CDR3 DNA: TGTGCCAGCAGACCCCAGGTTTCGCCTGGCTACACCTTC
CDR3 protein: CASRPQVSPGYTF

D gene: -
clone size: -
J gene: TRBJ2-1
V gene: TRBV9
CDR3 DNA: TGTGCCAGCAGCAGAGACAATGAGCAGTTCTTC
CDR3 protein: CASSRDNEQFF

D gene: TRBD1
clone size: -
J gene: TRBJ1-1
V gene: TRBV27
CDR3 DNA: TGTGCCAGCAGTTTAGTCGGACAGGATATGAACACTGAAGCTTTCTTT
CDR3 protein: CASSLVGQDMNTEAFF

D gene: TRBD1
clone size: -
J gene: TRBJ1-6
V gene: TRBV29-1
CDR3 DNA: TGCAGCGTGCGAGGGGACAGCTCCTATAATTCACCCCTCCACTTT
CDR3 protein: CSVRGDSSYNSPLHF

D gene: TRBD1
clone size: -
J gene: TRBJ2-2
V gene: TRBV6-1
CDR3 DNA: TGTGCCAGCAGTTTGGGACAGGGAAACACCGGGGAGCTGTTTTTT
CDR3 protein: CASSLGQGNTGELFF

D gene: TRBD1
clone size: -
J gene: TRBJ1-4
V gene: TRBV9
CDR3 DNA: TGTGCCAGCAGCGTAGAAGGGACAGGGGCTGAAAAACTGTTTTTT
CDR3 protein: CASSVEGTGAEKLFF

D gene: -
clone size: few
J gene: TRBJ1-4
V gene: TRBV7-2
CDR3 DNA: TGTGCCAGCAGCTCGGGGAGACAGGCCTTTAATGAAAAACTGTTTTTT
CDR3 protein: CASSSGRQAFNEKLFF

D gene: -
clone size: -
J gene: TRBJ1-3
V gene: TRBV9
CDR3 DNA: TGTGCCAGCAGCGTCTACTTCTCTGGAAACACCATATATTTT
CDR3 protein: CASSVYFSGNTIYF

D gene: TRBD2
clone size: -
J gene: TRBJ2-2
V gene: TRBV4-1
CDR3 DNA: TGCGCCAGCAGCCAAGGAGGGACTAGCGGGACTGAAAACACCGGGGAGCTGTTTTTT
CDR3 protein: CASSQGGTSGTENTGELFF

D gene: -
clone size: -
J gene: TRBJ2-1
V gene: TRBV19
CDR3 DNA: TGTGCCAGTAGTATACAGGGGGGAAATGAGCAGTTCTTC
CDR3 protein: CASSIQGGNEQFF

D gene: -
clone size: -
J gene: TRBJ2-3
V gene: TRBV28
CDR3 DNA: TGTGCCAGCAGTTTATACTCCCCGGGAGCAGATACGCAGTATTTT
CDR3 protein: CASSLYSPGADTQYF

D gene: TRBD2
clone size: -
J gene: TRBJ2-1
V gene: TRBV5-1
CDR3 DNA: TGCGCCAGCAGCTTAATGAGCGGGAGGAACAATGAGCAGTTCTTC
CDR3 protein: CASSLMSGRNNEQFF

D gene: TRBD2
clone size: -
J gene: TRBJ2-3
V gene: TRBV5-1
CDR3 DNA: TGCGCCAGCAGCTGGGCGGGAGTTGGAGATACGCAGTATTTT
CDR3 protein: CASSWAGVGDTQYF

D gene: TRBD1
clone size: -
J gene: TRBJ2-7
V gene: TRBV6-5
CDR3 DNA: TGTGCCAGCAGTTACTTTCAGGGGGCGGACGAGCAGTACTTC
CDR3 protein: CASSYFQGADEQYF

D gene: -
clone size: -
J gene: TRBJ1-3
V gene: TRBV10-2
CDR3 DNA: TGCGCCAGCAGCCCCGCGGGGTTATCTGGAAACACCATATATTTT
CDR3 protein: CASSPAGLSGNTIYF

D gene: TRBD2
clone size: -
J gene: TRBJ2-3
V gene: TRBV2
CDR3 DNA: TGTGCCAGCTACTCTTTAGCGGGAAGGGACGGCACAGATACGCAGTATTTT
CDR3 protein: CASYSLAGRDGTDTQYF

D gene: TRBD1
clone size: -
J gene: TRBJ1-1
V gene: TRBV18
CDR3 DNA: TGTGCCAGCTCACCACGCACCGGGGACAGCTCTGAAGCTTTCTTT
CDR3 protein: CASSPRTGDSSEAFF

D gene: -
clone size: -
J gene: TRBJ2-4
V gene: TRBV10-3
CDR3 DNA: TGTGCCATCAGTGAGGGACTTCTAGCCAAAAACATTCAGTACTTC
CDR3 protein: CAISEGLLAKNIQYF

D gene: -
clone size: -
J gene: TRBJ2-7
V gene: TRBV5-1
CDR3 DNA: TGCGCCAGCAGCTCCGGACAGAAATACGAGCAGTACTTC
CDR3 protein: CASSSGQKYEQYF

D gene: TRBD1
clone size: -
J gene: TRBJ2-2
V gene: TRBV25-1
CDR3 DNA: TGTGCCAGCAGTTTGGACAGGGGGAGCACCGGGGAGCTGTTTTTT
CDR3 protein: CASSLDRGSTGELFF

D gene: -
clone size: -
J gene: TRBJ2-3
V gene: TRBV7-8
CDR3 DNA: TGTGCCAGCAGCTTAGATACCTACCGCACAGATACGCAGTATTTT
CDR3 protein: CASSLDTYRTDTQYF

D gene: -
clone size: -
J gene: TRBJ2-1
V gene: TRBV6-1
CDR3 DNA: TGTGCCAGCAGGGAGCGGACCTCCTACAATGAGCAGTTCTTC
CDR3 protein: CASRERTSYNEQFF

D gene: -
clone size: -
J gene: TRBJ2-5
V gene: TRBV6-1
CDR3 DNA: TGTGCCAGCAGTGAAGGGACCCTCGGGACCCAGTACTTC
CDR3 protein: CASSEGTLGTQYF

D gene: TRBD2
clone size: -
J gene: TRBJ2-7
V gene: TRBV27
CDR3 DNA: TGTGCCAGCAGTTCGTCTCGCATACTAGCGGGAGAGAGAGAGCAGTACTTC
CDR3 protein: CASSSSRILAGEREQYF

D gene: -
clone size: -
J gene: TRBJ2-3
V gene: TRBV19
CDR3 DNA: TGTGCCAGTAGTAGCCCAGGGCTAGTCGCAGATACGCAGTATTTT
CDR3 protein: CASSSPGLVADTQYF

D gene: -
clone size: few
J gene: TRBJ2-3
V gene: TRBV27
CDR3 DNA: TGTGCCAGCAGTTTTCTCGGCGGAGGAGTTTGGGTCACAGATACGCAGTATTTT
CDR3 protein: CASSFLGGGVWVTDTQYF

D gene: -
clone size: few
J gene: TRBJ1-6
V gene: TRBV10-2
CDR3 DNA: TGCGCCAGTAATAGGGCAGGGAGCAATTCACCCCTCCACTTT
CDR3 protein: CASNRAGSNSPLHF

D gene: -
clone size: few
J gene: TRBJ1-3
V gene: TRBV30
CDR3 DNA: TGTGCCTGGAGTTGGGTTGGAAACACCATATATTTT
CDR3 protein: CAWSWVGNTIYF

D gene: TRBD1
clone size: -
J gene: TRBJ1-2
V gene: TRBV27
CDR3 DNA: TGTGCCAGCAGTCCCCAACAGGGGTTGGACTATGGCTACACCTTC
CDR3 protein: CASSPQQGLDYGYTF

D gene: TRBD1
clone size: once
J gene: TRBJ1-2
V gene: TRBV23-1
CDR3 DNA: TGCGCCAGCAGTCAACCCGACAGGGGGCTTATTAACTATGGCTACACCTTC
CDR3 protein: CASSQPDRGLINYGYTF

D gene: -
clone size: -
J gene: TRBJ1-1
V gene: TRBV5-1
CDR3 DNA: TGCGCCAGCAGCTCGGGACGGCCGAACACTGAAGCTTTCTTT
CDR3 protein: CASSSGRPNTEAFF

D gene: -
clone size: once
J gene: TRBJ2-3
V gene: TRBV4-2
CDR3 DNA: TGTGCCAGCAGCTCAGGGACCGGGGATACGCAGTATTTT
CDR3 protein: CASSSGTGDTQYF

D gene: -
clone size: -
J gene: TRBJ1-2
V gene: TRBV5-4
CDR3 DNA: TGTGCCAGCAGCCCCCTCGGACAGAAAAATAACTATGGCTACACCTTC
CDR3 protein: CASSPLGQKNNYGYTF